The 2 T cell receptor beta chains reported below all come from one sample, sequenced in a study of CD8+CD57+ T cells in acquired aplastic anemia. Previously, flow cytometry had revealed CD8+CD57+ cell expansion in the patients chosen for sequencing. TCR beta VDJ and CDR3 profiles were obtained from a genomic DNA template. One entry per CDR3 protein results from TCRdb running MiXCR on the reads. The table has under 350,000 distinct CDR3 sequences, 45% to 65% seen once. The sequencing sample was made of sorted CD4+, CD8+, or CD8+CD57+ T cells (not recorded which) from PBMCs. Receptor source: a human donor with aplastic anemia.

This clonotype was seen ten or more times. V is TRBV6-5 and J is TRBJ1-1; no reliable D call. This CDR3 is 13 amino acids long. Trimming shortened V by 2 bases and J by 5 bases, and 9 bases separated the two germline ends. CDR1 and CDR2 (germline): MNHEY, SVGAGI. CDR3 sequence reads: CASSYDPRTEAFF. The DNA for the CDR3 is TGTGCCAGCAGTTACGACCCTAGGACTGAAGCTTTCTTT.

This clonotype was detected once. The CDR3, as DNA: TGTGCCTCGGGAGATAATTCACCCCTCCACTTT. Protein sequence: CASGDNSPLHF. The V and J genes are TRBV19 and TRBJ1-6; D is unresolved. Germline V gives CDR1 LNHDA, CDR2 SQIVND (reference sequence). The ends were cut back, 11 bases at V and 5 bases at J, with 7 bases in the middle. CDR3 length: 11 amino acids.